What follows is one TCR beta chain and its context. The target antigen is unknown. These data come from a study of OX40 agonist ivuxolimab in advanced cancers. About the study: A history of anti-PD-1, anti-PD-L1 or anti-CTLA-4 therapy was acceptable, and 40% had some. Study observations and caveats: Expanded clones were, on average, more numerous among CD8+ T cells than CD4+. Clonal expansion from baseline to week 6 occurred in both CD4+ and CD8+ T cells. Clonal expansion in partial responders at 0.1-3.0 mg/kg ranked among the lowest.

The protocol was immunoSEQ multiplex PCR, while the TCRdb copy is restricted to in-frame clones and leaves out a portion. The sample carries 55,000 to 75,000 clones, roughly 87% recorded once. Germline V gives CDR1 SGDLS, CDR2 YYNGEE. The CDR3 has 13 amino acids. Trimming took 4 bases from V and 8 from J, leaving 15 bases between them. The clonotype originates from an adult with an advanced solid tumor such as melanoma, head and neck, liver or kidney cancer. The chain joins TRBV9 to TRBJ1-2; D gene unclear. Material: CD4+ or CD8+ T cells sorted from blood, obtained in a trial of the OX40 agonist ivuxolimab. The CDR3 sequence is CASSPGLRRGYTF. The CDR3 DNA follows: TGTGCCAGCAGCCCCGGGCTCCGTCGAGGCTACACCTTC.